This T cell receptor beta chain was found in a study of OX40 agonist ivuxolimab in advanced cancers. Germline V gene sequence: CDR1 MDHEN, CDR2 SYDVKM. This CDR3 spans 10 amino acids. V lost 10 bases to trimming and J lost 8 bases; unmatched junction nucleotides: 2. Libraries were prepared by immunoSEQ multiplex PCR; TCRdb keeps only in-frame clonotypes and omits some of them. The sample lists about 43,000 clones, around 88% occurring once. The source was CD4+ or CD8+ T cells sorted from blood, collected in a trial of the OX40 agonist ivuxolimab. This TCR was sampled from an adult with an advanced solid tumor such as melanoma, head and neck, liver or kidney cancer. The rearrangement links TRBV28 to TRBJ2-3; TRBD2 matches 8 bases. CDR3 amino acids: CAIGRGTQYF. CDR3 DNA: TGTGCCATCGGGAGGGGTACGCAGTATTTT.